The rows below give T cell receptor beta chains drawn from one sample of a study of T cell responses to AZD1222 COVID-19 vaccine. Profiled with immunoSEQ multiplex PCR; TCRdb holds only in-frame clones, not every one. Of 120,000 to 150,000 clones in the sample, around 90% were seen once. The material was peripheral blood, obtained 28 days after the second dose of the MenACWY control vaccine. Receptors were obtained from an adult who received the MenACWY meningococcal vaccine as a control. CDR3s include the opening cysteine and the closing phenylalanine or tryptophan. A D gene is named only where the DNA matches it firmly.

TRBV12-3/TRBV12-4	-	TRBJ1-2	TGTGCCAGCAGTTTAGGGGGGCATGGCTACACCTTC	CASSLGGHGYTF
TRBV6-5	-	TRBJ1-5	TGTGCCAGCAGTTTGACAGAAAATCAGCCCCAGCATTTT	CASSLTENQPQHF
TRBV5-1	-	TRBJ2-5	TGCGCCAGCAGGCTGCTCCAGGGGTTGGAGACCCAGTACTTC	CASRLLQGLETQYF
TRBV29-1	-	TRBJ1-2	TGCACTCCGGGACTCGAACTAGGCTACACCTTC	CTPGLELGYTF
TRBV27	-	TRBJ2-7	TGTGCCAGCAGTTTAAACAGGGACTACGAGCAGTACTTC	CASSLNRDYEQYF
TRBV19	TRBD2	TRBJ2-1	TGTGCCAGTAGTATAGCTCTCGCTAGCGGAAATGAGCAGTTCTTC	CASSIALASGNEQFF
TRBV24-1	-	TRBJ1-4	TGTGCCACCAATTCGGGGCTAGGTGAAAAACTGTTTTTT	CATNSGLGEKLFF
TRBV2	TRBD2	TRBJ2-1	TGTGCCAGCAGTGAAAAGTCGCGGGAGGGCTATGAGCAGTTCTTC	CASSEKSREGYEQFF
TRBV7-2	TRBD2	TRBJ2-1	TGTGCCAGCAGTCGGGGACTAGCGGTGAGAGAGCAGTTCTTC	CASSRGLAVREQFF
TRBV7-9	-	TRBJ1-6	TGTGCCAGCAGCTCAGGGCCCATCTGGAATTCACCCCTCCACTTT	CASSSGPIWNSPLHF
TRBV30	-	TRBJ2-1	TGTGCCTGGAGTGTACTGGAGTTTGGTGAGCAGTTCTTC	CAWSVLEFGEQFF
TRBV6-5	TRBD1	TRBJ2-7	TGTGCCAGCAGAACCGGGACAGGGGGCTCCTACGAGCAGTACTTC	CASRTGTGGSYEQYF